The sequence of this TCR beta chain was determined in a study of blood T cell repertoires in COVID-19. Germline CDR1 GTSNPN, CDR2 SVGIG (reference sequence). The CDR3 is 12 residues long. The V gene lost 2 bases and the J gene lost 10 bases, with 11 bases spanning the gap. Clones were read by immunoSEQ multiplex PCR, and TCRdb kept only the in-frame ones, dropping some. Of around 100,000 clones listed, 81% are singletons. The clonotype was recovered from an elderly man with COVID-19, enrolled during active disease. V and J are TRBV30 and TRBJ1-4, with D possibly being TRBD1 (5 bases). The specimen was peripheral blood. CDR3: CAWSLPGGKLFF. CDR3 coding DNA: TGTGCCTGGAGTCTTCCCGGGGGAAAACTGTTTTTT.